This TCR beta chain was identified during a study of blood T cell repertoires in COVID-19. Authors' data handling: How many nucleated cells were present was estimated from reference gene primer amplification. Only in-frame clones appear in the TCRdb table, and some are missing; sequencing was by immunoSEQ multiplex PCR. That table gives V, J and clone size, and the DNA gave D and trimming. Among about 400,000 clones listed, about nine tenths were seen once. The J segment lost 8 bases and the V segment lost 10 bases, leaving 12 bases of the junction unmatched. Germline V CDR1 and CDR2: MNHEY, SVGAGI. The CDR3 has 14 residues.

The source of this sequence is a woman aged 30 to 39 with active or convalescent COVID-19. What was sequenced was peripheral blood. The chain links TRBV6-5 to TRBJ1-4; TRBD1 aligns across 8 bases. In DNA form, the CDR3 reads TGTGCCACCCACAGTGGACAGGGAGGGGAAAAACTGTTTTTT. It yields the protein CATHSGQGGEKLFF.